The subject of this entry is one T cell receptor beta chain. Its antigen is as yet unknown. The sample originates from a study of T cell responses to AZD1222 COVID-19 vaccine. Across the whole study: Pooling covered second doses at about 4 or about 12 weeks.

Notes on the study in general: The study reported that nearly half of spike-specific TCRs target unmutated variant regions. The CD4 TCRs associated with vaccination extended across spike and predominated at 160-218 and 743-854.

Only in-frame clones appear in the TCRdb table, and some are missing; sequencing was by immunoSEQ multiplex PCR. The table has 150,000 or so clones, about 92% seen once. The CDR3 extends over 16 amino acids. The V and J ends lost 3 bases and 2 bases respectively, with 16 bases between them. The germline CDR1 and CDR2 sequences are SGHAT and FQNNGV. The sequences come from peripheral blood, collected on day 0 of AZD1222 vaccination. The sequence derives from an adult in good health. The chain is built from TRBV11-2 and TRBJ2-5; D may match TRBD1 or TRBD2 (6 bases each). CDR3 coding DNA: TGTGCCAGCAGCTTCCCTCGAACAGGGACTCAAGAGACCCAGTACTTC. The encoded protein is CASSFPRTGTQETQYF.